The clone carrying this T cell receptor (beta chain) was recorded a few times. No antigen is known for it. V lost 0 bases and J lost 0, with 11 bases in between. CDR1 MNHEY and CDR2 SVGAGI come from the germline V gene. The CDR3 covers 17 residues. The data originate from a study of T-cell reconstitution after alpha-beta-depleted transplantation in children. Study outcomes and limitations: Several hundred rapidly expanded clones from non-depleted graft cells reportedly supplied alpha-beta T cells about two months post-transplant. Elevated TCRbeta diversity at day 60 was traced, in some patients, to surviving recipient T cells and thymic progenitors.

Unique molecular identifiers were incorporated when the TCRbeta library was constructed. Each CDR3 protein gets one entry after TCRdb re-called the PCR reads with MiXCR. The sample lists about 640,000 distinct CDR3 sequences, about an eighth occurring once. This clonotype was obtained from a male patient aged 10-17 years who had a stem cell transplant for acute myeloid leukemia, so the T cells may come from the graft donor. The chain has TRBV6-5 and TRBJ2-2, with a tentative D call TRBD2 (6 bases). The sequenced sample was PBMCs, mostly from graft donor cells, obtained 360 days after TCRalphabeta/CD19-depleted stem cell transplant. This chain's CDR3 is CASSYSVSGANTGELFF. CDR3 nucleotide sequence: TGTGCCAGCAGTTACTCAGTTAGCGGCGCGAACACCGGGGAGCTGTTTTTT.